These 26 T cell receptor beta chains share one sample of origin, sequenced in a study of cytomegalovirus exposure and HLA in healthy donors. Primers for the PCR totalled 60 Vbeta and 13 Jbeta. Libraries were prepared by immunoSEQ multiplex PCR; TCRdb keeps only in-frame clonotypes and omits some of them. The data contain some 150,000 clones, about two thirds of them singletons. Material for sequencing was PBMCs. These receptors originate from a woman aged 55-75 years in good health and CMV-seropositive.

This chain joins TRBV10-3 and TRBJ1-4; D not resolved. This CDR3 region has 13 residues. With 6 bases removed from V and 7 bases from J, the gap between germline ends came to 12 bases. CDR1 and CDR2 from the germline V gene are ENHRY and SYGVKD. CDR3 coding DNA: TGTGCCATCAGCCCAAACCCAGGTGAAAAACTGTTTTTT. Residues: CAISPNPGEKLFF.

The chain joins TRBV7-9 to TRBJ2-1; possible D gene TRBD1, 6 bases. The germline V gene encodes CDR1 SEHNR and CDR2 FQNEAQ (reference sequence). Trimming removed 2 bases from V and 4 bases from J, with 12 bases in between. The CDR3 sequence is 15 residues long. This CDR3 is CASSLTTGTYNEQFF. The CDR3 DNA follows: TGTGCCAGCAGCTTAACGACAGGTACTTACAATGAGCAGTTCTTC.

This clone has a handful of counts. The rearrangement links TRBV10-2 to TRBJ2-2; 8 bases map to TRBD1. Germline V gene lookup returns CDR1 WSHSY and CDR2 SAAADI. This CDR3 spans 15 amino acids. V trimming: 5 bases; J trimming: 2 bases; junction bases outside the gene matches: 4. CDR3 DNA sequence: TGCGCCAGCAGTCTTACAGGGGGTAACACCGGGGAGCTGTTTTTT. Translated: CASSLTGGNTGELFF.

This clone was picked up a small number of times. V usage is TRBV28 and J usage is TRBJ1-3; possible D gene TRBD1, 5 bases. V shed 0 bases and J shed 0 bases, with 15 bases lying between them. From germline, CDR1 is MDHEN and CDR2 SYDVKM. The CDR3 loop spans 18 amino acids. CDR3 residues: CASSLWGGPDNSGNTIYF. The CDR3 DNA reads TGTGCCAGCAGTTTATGGGGGGGTCCGGACAACTCTGGAAACACCATATATTTT.

The chain employs TRBV4-1 and TRBJ2-3; 8 bases are a match to TRBD2. The CDR3 is 17 residues long. Unmatched junction bases numbered 5, after V lost 0 bases and J lost 0 bases. CDR1 and CDR2 (germline): MGHRA, YSYEKL. CDR3 in amino acids: CASSQEVASGSTDTQYF. In DNA form, the CDR3 reads TGCGCCAGCAGCCAAGAGGTGGCTAGCGGGAGCACAGATACGCAGTATTTT.

The CDR3 DNA reads as TGTGCCAGCAGCTTGGGGTTGGCAACAGGGCTGAACACCGGGGAGCTGTTTTTT. Protein sequence: CASSLGLATGLNTGELFF. The gene calls are TRBV7-9 and TRBJ2-2; weak D call: TRBD1 (6 bases). The CDR3 extends over 18 amino acids. The germline V gene has CDR1 SEHNR and CDR2 FQNEAQ (reference sequence). V lost 3 bases and J lost 1, with 18 bases in between.

This chain links TRBV6-5 with TRBJ2-5; 7 nucleotides agree with TRBD1. The J call is doubtful: the DNA matches TRBJ2-7 better. CDR3 length: 14 amino acids. In germline, CDR1 is MNHEY, CDR2 SVGAGI. CDR3 sequence (DNA): TGTGCCAGCAGCCTCCAGGGACAGAGCTACGAGCAGTACTTC. Amino acid sequence: CASSLQGQSYEQYF.

The J gene is TRBJ1-1, the V gene TRBV19; D is uncertain. V was cut by 6 bases and J by 0 bases, with 8 bases left in between. CDR3 length: 13 residues. Looked up from germline, CDR1 is LNHDA and CDR2 is SQIVND (reference sequence). In nucleotides, the CDR3 is TGTGCCAGTAGGGCACAGATGAACACTGAAGCTTTCTTT. It yields the protein CASRAQMNTEAFF.

There are a few counts of this clone. The chain couples TRBV19 to TRBJ1-1, with D maybe TRBD1 (6 bases). With 5 bases removed from V and 6 bases from J, the gap between germline ends came to 19 bases. Germline V gene data show CDR1 as LNHDA and CDR2 as SQIVND (reference sequence). This CDR3 is 15 amino acids long. The DNA of the CDR3 is TGTGCCAGTAGTCCAAAGGCGGCGGGGGCCGCTGAAGCTTTCTTT. As protein: CASSPKAAGAAEAFF.

This rearrangement joins TRBV29-1 to TRBJ2-5, with D uncertain. CDR3 length: 11 residues. The germline gives CDR1 SQVTM, CDR2 ANQGSEA. V lost 6 bases, J lost 5 bases, and 10 bases lay in between. DNA for the CDR3: TGCAGCGTAGTAGCTTCGGAGACCCAGTACTTC. This sequence encodes CSVVASETQYF.

V is TRBV28 and J is TRBJ1-2; D perhaps matches TRBD1 (5 bases). V lost 2 bases and J 4 bases, leaving 5 bases between the germline ends. This CDR3 region has 12 residues. Germline V gene lookup returns CDR1 MDHEN and CDR2 SYDVKM. This CDR3 reads CASSLGAYGYTF. The CDR3 DNA follows: TGTGCCAGCAGTTTAGGGGCCTATGGCTACACCTTC.

The CDR3 DNA is TGTGCCAGCAGCAGGGGGAGAGGGACCGGGGAGCTGTTTTTT. It encodes CASSRGRGTGELFF. This sequence joins TRBV6-6 and TRBJ2-2; 7 nucleotides agree with TRBD1. The V segment lost 6 bases and the J segment 5 bases; nucleotides outside the gene matches: 6. The CDR3 is 14 amino acids. Germline V gives CDR1 MNHNY, CDR2 SVGAGI (reference sequence).

The chain recombines TRBV28 with TRBJ2-7, with D maybe TRBD1 (6 bases). V dropped 6 bases and J dropped 3 bases, with 18 bases sitting between them. CDR3 size: 15 residues. Germline values: CDR1 MDHEN, CDR2 SYDVKM. The CDR3 spells CASSPTGVLSYEQYF. The CDR3 DNA reads as TGTGCCAGCAGCCCGACAGGAGTTCTCAGCTACGAGCAGTACTTC. The full variable domain, with the rest looked up from reference TRBV28 and TRBJ2-7, is DVKVTQSSRYLVKRTGEKVFLECVQDMDHENMFWYRQDPGLGLRLIYFSYDVKMKEKGDIPEGYSVSREKKERFSLILESASTNQTSMYLCASSPTGVLSYEQYFGPGTRLTVT.

The chain joins TRBV19 to TRBJ2-1, with TRBD2 identical over 9 bases. This CDR3 has 16 residues. V lost 5 bases, J lost 4 bases, and 9 bases stayed unmatched. The V gene's germline CDR1 is LNHDA and CDR2 SQIVND (reference sequence). DNA for the CDR3: TGTGCCAGTAGTCCCCCGCCTAGCGGGAATTACAATGAGCAGTTCTTC. Translated, it gives CASSPPPSGNYNEQFF.

This chain joins TRBV23-1 and TRBJ2-3, with D perhaps matching TRBD1 (6 bases). TRBV23-1 is known as an ORF, though its function is uncertain. This CDR3 has 16 residues. Trimming left V 4 bases short and J 0 bases short, with 14 bases between. CDR3 coding DNA: TGCGCCAGCAGTCCTTTCGGACAGCCTAGCACAGATACGCAGTATTTT. Its protein is CASSPFGQPSTDTQYF.

This rearrangement joins TRBV18 to TRBJ1-3; D unresolved. The germline V gene encodes CDR1 KGHSH and CDR2 LQKENI. V lost 2 bases to trimming and J lost 0 bases, with 5 bases between them. The length of the CDR3 is 14 residues. The CDR3 DNA reads as TGTGCCAGCTCACCATTGGCCTCTGGAAACACCATATATTTT. This sequence encodes CASSPLASGNTIYF. Using reference TRBV18 and TRBJ1-3 for the parts outside the CDR3, the full variable domain is NAGVMQNPRHLVRRRGQEARLRCSPMKGHSHVYWYRQLPEEGLKFMVYLQKENIIDESGMPKERFSAEFPKEGPSILRIQQVVRGDSAAYFCASSPLASGNTIYFGEGSWLTVV.

This clone was counted a few times. The chain carries TRBV5-1 and TRBJ1-5, with D hard to call. The CDR3 has 13 amino acids. The V end lost 0 bases, the J end lost 5 bases, and 6 bases lay between the germline ends. Germline lookup yields CDR1 SGHRS and CDR2 YFSETQ. The CDR3 here is CASSLEPDQPQHF. The CDR3 coding sequence is TGCGCCAGCAGCTTGGAGCCGGATCAGCCCCAGCATTTT.

This clone has a single count. V and J are TRBV5-8 and TRBJ1-5, with a possible D match to TRBD1 (6 bases). Germline assignment: CDR1 SGHTS and CDR2 YDEGEE. CDR3 length: 15 residues. Trimming removed 4 bases at V and 0 bases at J, with 11 bases between. For the CDR3, the DNA is TGTGCCAGCAGCGGAGCAGGGGTTAGCAATCAGCCCCAGCATTTT. Amino acid sequence: CASSGAGVSNQPQHF.

This clone was counted between two and nine times. The chain recombines TRBV10-3 with TRBJ1-5; no reliable D call. Deletions cut 6 bases from V and 0 bases from J, with 6 bases between. The germline CDR1 and CDR2 sequences are ENHRY and SYGVKD. CDR3 size: 13 residues. The CDR3 sequence is CAISTTSNQPQHF. In DNA, the CDR3 is TGTGCCATCAGCACAACTAGCAATCAGCCCCAGCATTTT.

The V and J genes are TRBV29-1 and TRBJ2-4, with 9 bases matching TRBD1. The CDR3 covers 18 residues. Germline V CDR1 and CDR2: SQVTM, ANQGSEA. Trimming at V came to 0 bases and at J to 0 bases, leaving 9 bases not matched to a gene. DNA of the CDR3: TGCAGCGTTGAAGAATCGAGGACAGGGGATACAGCCAAAAACATTCAGTACTTC. Protein product: CSVEESRTGDTAKNIQYF.

The chain joins TRBV5-1 to TRBJ1-1, with TRBD1 identical over 12 bases. The CDR3 covers 15 residues. Trimming cost V 4 bases and J 7 bases; bases outside gene matches: 8. Germline V CDR1 and CDR2: SGHRS, YFSETQ. As DNA, the CDR3 is TGCGCCAGCAGCCTCGGGACAGGGGGCCCATGTGAAGCTTTCTTT. Amino acid sequence: CASSLGTGGPCEAFF.

This rearrangement joins TRBV28 to TRBJ2-3; D is possibly TRBD1 (7 bases). CDR3 length: 15 amino acids. V lost 6 bases and J 2 bases, leaving 15 bases between the germline ends. Germline CDR1 is MDHEN and CDR2 is SYDVKM. CDR3: CASSPGGINTDTQYF. For the CDR3, the DNA is TGTGCCAGCAGCCCAGGGGGGATTAACACAGATACGCAGTATTTT.

This clone was detected a few times. The gene calls are TRBV6-5 and TRBJ1-2, with no clear D. V dropped 5 bases and J dropped 8 bases, with 21 bases sitting between them. Germline V gene sequence: CDR1 MNHEY, CDR2 SVGAGI. The length of the CDR3 is 15 residues. CDR3: CASSRLTGILMGYTF. DNA for the CDR3: TGTGCCAGCAGTCGATTAACGGGTATCCTTATGGGCTACACCTTC.

This chain links TRBV9 with TRBJ2-5; TRBD1 aligns across 7 bases. CDR1 is SGDLS, CDR2 YYNGEE, per germline. Trimming removed 4 bases from V and 2 bases from J; junction bases left unmatched: 2. CDR3 length: 13 amino acids. The CDR3 DNA reads as TGTGCCAGCAGCAAGGGACAGCAAGAGACCCAGTACTTC. Translating gives CASSKGQQETQYF.

V and J are TRBV7-7 and TRBJ2-1, with D possibly TRBD2 on 5 matching bases. This CDR3 spans 13 amino acids. Germline lookup yields CDR1 SSHAT and CDR2 FNYEAQ (reference sequence). Trimming left V 1 base short and J 6 bases short, with 7 bases between. CDR3 protein: CASSLVGGNEQFF. Written as DNA, the CDR3 is TGTGCCAGCAGCTTAGTAGGAGGCAATGAGCAGTTCTTC.

The CDR3 spells CASRGLAGVYEQYF. The CDR3 DNA sequence: TGTGCCAGCAGGGGACTAGCGGGAGTATACGAGCAGTACTTC. This rearrangement joins TRBV28 to TRBJ2-7, with 14 bases aligning to TRBD2. The germline gives CDR1 MDHEN, CDR2 SYDVKM. This CDR3 is 14 amino acids long. Trimming removed 6 bases from V and 4 bases from J; junction bases left unmatched: 2.